This record covers a single T cell receptor beta chain. Its cognate antigen is unknown. This entry comes from a study of cytomegalovirus exposure and HLA in healthy donors. Findings and limits, study-wide: In a later analysis, DRB1 alleles had the most associated TCRs; HLA-C alleles the fewest. HLA allele associations emerged for 17,000 or so TCR beta sequences in a later analysis, at 0.05 false discovery rate.

The PCR was carried out with 60 Vbeta primers and 13 Jbeta primers. Libraries were prepared by immunoSEQ multiplex PCR; TCRdb keeps only in-frame clonotypes and omits some of them. The sample carries about 69,000 clones, about 76% recorded once. Germline CDR1 LNHDA, CDR2 SQIVND (reference sequence). The length of the CDR3 is 17 residues. V was shortened by 1 base and J by 0 bases, with 13 bases between the two germline ends. The chain is built from TRBV19 and TRBJ1-5, with D tentatively TRBD1 (5 bases). The sequence was collected from a man younger than 35 in good health and CMV-seronegative. The sequenced sample consisted of PBMCs. The CDR3 sequence: CASSIGGQGYSNQPQHF. For the CDR3, the DNA is TGTGCCAGTAGTATAGGTGGGCAGGGATATAGCAATCAGCCCCAGCATTTT.